This T cell receptor beta chain was recovered during a study of cytomegalovirus exposure and HLA in healthy donors. Use of 60 Vbeta and 13 Jbeta primers characterized the PCR. Profiling relied on immunoSEQ multiplex PCR, and the TCRdb table lists in-frame clones only, not all of them. Of 250,000 to 300,000 clones listed, over 90% were seen once; the top ten hold about 1.7%. Germline V CDR1 and CDR2: MNHNS, SASEGT. This CDR3 comprises 15 residues. V gave up 3 bases and J gave up 7 bases, with 17 bases separating them. The sample consisted of PBMCs. J is TRBJ2-3 and V is TRBV6-1, with D possibly being TRBD2 (5 bases). The sequence derives from a girl aged 2 to 9 in good health and CMV-seronegative. This CDR3 reads CASSDDGGPPNTQYF. CDR3 DNA sequence: TGTGCCAGCAGTGATGATGGCGGGCCTCCCAATACGCAGTATTTT.